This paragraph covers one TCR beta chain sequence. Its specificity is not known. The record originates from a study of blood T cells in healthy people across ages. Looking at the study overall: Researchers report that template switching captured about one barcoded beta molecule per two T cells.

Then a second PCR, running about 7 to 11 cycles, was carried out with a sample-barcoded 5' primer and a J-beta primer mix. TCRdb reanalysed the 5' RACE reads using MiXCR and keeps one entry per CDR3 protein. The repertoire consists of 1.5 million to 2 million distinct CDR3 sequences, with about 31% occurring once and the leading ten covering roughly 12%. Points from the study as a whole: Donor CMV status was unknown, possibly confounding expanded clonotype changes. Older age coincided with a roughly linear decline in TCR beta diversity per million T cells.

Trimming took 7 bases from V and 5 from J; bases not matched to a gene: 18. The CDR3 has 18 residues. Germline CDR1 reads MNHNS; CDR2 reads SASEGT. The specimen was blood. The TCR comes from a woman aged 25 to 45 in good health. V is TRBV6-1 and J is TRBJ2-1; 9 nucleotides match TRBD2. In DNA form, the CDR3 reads TGTGCCAGCAAGGGGGGGGTGGTGGTAGCGGGAGTCCACAATGAGCAGTTCTTC. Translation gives CASKGGVVVAGVHNEQFF.